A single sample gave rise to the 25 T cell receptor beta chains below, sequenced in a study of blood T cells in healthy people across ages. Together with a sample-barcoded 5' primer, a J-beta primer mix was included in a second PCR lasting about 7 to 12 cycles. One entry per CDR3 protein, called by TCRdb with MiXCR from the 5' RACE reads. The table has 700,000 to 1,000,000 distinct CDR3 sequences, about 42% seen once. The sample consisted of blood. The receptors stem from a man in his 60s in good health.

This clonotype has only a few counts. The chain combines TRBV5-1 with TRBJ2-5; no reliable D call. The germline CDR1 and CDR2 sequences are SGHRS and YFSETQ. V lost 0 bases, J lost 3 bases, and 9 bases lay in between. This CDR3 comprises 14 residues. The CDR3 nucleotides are TGCGCCAGCAGCTTGGGGGCGTCCAAAGAGACCCAGTACTTC. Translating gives CASSLGASKETQYF. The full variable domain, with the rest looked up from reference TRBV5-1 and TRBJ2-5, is KAGVTQTPRYLIKTRGQQVTLSCSPISGHRSVSWYQQTPGQGLQFLFEYFSETQRNKGNFPGRFSGRQFSNSRSEMNVSTLELGDSALYLCASSLGASKETQYFGPGTRLLVL.

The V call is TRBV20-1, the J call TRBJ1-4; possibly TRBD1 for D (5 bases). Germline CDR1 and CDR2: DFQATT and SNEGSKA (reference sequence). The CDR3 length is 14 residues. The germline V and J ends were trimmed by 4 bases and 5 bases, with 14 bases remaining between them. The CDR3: CSAKKSGTNEKLFF. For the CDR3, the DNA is TGCAGTGCTAAAAAGTCCGGGACGAATGAAAAACTGTTTTTT.

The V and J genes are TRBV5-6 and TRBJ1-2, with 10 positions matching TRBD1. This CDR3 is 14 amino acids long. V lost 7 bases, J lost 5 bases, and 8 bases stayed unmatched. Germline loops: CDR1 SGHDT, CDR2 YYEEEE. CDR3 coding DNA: TGTGCCAGCGGCTCGAGGACAGGGGGATATGGCTACACCTTC. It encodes CASGSRTGGYGYTF.

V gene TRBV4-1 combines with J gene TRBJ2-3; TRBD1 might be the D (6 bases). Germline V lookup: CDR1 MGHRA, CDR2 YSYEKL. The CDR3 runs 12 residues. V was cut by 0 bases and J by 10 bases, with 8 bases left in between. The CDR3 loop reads CASSQEQGAQYF. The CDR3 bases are TGCGCCAGCAGCCAAGAACAGGGCGCGCAGTATTTT.

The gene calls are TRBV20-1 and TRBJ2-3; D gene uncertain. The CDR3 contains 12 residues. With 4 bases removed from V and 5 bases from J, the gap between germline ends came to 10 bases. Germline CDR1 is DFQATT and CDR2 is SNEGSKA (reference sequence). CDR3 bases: TGCAGTGCTACGCACGAGCGAGATACGCAGTATTTT. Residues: CSATHERDTQYF.

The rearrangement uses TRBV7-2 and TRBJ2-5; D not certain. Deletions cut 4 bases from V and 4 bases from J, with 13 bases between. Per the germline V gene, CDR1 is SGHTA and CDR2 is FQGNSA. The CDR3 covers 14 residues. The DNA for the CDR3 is TGTGCCAGCAGCTCAGCCATCTTCAGAGAGACCCAGTACTTC. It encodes CASSSAIFRETQYF. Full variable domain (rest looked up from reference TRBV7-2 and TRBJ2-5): GAGVSQSPSNKVTEKGKDVELRCDPISGHTALYWYRQSLGQGLEFLIYFQGNSAPDKSGLPSDRFSAERTGGSVSTLTIQRTQQEDSAVYLCASSSAIFRETQYFGPGTRLLVL.

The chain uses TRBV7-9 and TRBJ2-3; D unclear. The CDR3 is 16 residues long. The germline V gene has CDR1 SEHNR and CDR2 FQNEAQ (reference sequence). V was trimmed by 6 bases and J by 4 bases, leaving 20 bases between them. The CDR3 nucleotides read TGTGCCAGCAGTTTCTGGGCTAGTCGAAAAGCAGATACGCAGTATTTT. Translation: CASSFWASRKADTQYF.

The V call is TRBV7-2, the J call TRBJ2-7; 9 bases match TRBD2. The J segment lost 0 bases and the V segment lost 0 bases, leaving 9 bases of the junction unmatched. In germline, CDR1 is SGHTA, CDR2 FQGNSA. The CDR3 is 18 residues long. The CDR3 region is CASSLAGVSGGSSYEQYF. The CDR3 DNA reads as TGTGCCAGCAGCTTAGCGGGTGTTAGCGGGGGAAGCTCCTACGAGCAGTACTTC.

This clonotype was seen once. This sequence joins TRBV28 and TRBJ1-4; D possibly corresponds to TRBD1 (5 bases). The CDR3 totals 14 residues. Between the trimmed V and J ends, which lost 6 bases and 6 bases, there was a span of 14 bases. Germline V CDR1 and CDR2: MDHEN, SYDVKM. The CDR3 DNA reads TGTGCCAGCAGCTATACAGGACGGGATGAAAAACTGTTTTTT. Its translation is CASSYTGRDEKLFF.

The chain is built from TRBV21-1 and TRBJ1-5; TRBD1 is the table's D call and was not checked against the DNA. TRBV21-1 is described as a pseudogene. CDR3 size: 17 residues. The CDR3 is CASSNFWTGRKDQPQHF. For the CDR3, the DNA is TGTGCCAGCAGCAACTTTTGGACAGGGAGGAAGGATCAGCCCCAGCATTTT.

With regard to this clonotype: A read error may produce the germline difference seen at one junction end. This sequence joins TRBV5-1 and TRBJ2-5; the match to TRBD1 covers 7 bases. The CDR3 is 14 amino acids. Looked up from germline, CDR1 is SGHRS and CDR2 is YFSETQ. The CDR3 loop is CASSPQGGQETQHF. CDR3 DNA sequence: TGCGCCAGCAGCCCACAAGGGGGCCAAGAGACCCAGCACTTC. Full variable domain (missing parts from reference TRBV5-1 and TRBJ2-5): KAGVTQTPRYLIKTRGQQVTLSCSPISGHRSVSWYQQTPGQGLQFLFEYFSETQRNKGNFPGRFSGRQFSNSRSEMNVSTLELGDSALYLCASSPQGGQETQHFGPGTRLLVL.

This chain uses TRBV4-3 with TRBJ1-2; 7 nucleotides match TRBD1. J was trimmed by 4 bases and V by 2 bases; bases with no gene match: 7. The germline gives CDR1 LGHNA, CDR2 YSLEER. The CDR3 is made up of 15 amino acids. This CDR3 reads CASSQNHRDSYGYTF. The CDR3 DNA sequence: TGCGCCAGCAGCCAAAACCACCGGGACAGCTATGGCTACACCTTC.

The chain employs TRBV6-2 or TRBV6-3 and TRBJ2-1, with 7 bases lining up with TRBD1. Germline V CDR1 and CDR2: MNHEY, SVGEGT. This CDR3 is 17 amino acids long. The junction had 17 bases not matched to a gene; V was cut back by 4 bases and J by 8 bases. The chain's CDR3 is CASSFVPGTEGFDEQFF. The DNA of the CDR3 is TGTGCCAGCAGTTTCGTTCCCGGGACAGAGGGCTTCGATGAGCAGTTCTTC.

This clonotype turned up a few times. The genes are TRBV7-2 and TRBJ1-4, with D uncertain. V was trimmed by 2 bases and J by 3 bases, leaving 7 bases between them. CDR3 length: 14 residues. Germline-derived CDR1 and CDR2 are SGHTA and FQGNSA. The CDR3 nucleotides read TGTGCCAGCAGCTTACGAGGGTCTAATGAAAAACTGTTTTTT. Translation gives CASSLRGSNEKLFF.

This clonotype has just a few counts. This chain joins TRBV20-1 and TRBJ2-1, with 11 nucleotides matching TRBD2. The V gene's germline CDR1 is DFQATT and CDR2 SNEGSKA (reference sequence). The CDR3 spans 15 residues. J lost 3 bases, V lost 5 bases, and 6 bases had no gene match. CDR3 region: CSAGRLAGIYNEQFF. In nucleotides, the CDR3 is TGCAGTGCTGGACGACTAGCGGGGATCTACAATGAGCAGTTCTTC.

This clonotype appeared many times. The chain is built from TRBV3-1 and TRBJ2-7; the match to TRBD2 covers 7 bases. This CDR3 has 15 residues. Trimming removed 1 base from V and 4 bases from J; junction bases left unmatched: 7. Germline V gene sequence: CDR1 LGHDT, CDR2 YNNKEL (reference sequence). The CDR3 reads CASSQGLAGTYEQYF. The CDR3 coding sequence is TGTGCCAGCAGCCAAGGACTAGCCGGAACTTACGAGCAGTACTTC.

The CDR3 loop reads CSASQPSGDTEAFF. The CDR3 bases are TGCAGTGCTTCCCAGCCCTCAGGGGACACTGAAGCTTTCTTT. V gene TRBV20-1 combines with J gene TRBJ1-1; possibly TRBD1 for D (6 bases). This CDR3 contains 14 residues. Trimming shortened V by 5 bases and J by 3 bases, and 16 bases separated the two germline ends. Germline V gene data show CDR1 as DFQATT and CDR2 as SNEGSKA (reference sequence).

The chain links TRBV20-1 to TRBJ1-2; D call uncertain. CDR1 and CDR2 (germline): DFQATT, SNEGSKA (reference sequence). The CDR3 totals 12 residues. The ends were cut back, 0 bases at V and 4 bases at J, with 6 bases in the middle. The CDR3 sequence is CSARDWGYGYTF. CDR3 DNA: TGCAGTGCTAGAGATTGGGGCTATGGCTACACCTTC.

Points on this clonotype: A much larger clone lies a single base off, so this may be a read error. CDR3 nucleotide sequence: TGCGCCCGCAGCTTGGATCGGCAGGGGGGCGAGCAGTACTTC. This sequence encodes CARSLDRQGGEQYF. This chain links TRBV5-1 with TRBJ2-7, with D perhaps TRBD1 (7 bases). Germline V CDR1 and CDR2: SGHRS, YFSETQ. The CDR3 runs 14 residues.

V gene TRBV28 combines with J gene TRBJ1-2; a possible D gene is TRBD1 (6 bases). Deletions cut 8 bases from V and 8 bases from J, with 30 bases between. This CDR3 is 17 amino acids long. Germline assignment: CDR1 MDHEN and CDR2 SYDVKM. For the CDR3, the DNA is TGTGCCAGCCTCTCTCCGGGACAAGAGAATTCTCCGGGAGGCTACACCTTC. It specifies CASLSPGQENSPGGYTF.

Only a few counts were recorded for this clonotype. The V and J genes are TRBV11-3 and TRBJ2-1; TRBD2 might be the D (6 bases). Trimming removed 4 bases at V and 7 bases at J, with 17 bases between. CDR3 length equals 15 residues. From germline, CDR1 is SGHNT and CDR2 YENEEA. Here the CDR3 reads CASSYGTSLGNEQFF. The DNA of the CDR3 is TGTGCCAGCAGCTACGGGACTTCCTTGGGAAATGAGCAGTTCTTC.

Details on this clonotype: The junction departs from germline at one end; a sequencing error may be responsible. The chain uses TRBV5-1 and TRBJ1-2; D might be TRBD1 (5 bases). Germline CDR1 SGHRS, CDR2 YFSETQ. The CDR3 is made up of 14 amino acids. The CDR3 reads CASSLRGRNYGHTF. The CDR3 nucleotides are TGCGCCAGCAGCTTGAGGGGCAGAAACTATGGCCACACCTTC.

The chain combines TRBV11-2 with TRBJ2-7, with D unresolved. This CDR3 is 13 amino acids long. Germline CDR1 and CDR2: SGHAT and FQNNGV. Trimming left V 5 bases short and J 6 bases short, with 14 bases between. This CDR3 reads CASSPSIGLEQYF. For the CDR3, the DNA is TGTGCCAGCAGCCCCAGCATAGGGCTCGAGCAGTACTTC. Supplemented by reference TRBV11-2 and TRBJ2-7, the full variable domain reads EAGVAQSPRYKIIEKRQSVAFWCNPISGHATLYWYQQILGQGPKLLIQFQNNGVVDDSQLPKDRFSAERLKGVDSTLKIQPAKLEDSAVYLCASSPSIGLEQYFGPGTRLTVT.

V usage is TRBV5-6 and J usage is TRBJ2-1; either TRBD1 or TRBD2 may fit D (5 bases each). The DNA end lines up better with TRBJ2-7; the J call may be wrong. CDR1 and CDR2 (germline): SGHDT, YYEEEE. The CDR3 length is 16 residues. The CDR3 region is CASSSRAGSSYNEQYF. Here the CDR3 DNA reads TGTGCCAGCAGCTCCCGGGCAGGGAGCTCCTACAATGAGCAGTACTTC.

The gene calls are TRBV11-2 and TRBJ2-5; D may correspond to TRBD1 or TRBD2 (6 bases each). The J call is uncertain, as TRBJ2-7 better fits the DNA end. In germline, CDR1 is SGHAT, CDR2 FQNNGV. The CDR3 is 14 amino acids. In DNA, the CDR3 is TGTGCCAGCAGCTGGGGGGCAGTTAGCGGCGAGCAGTACTTC. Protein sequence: CASSWGAVSGEQYF.